This entry lists 10 T cell receptor beta chains sequenced from one sample in a study of blood T cells in healthy people across ages. It was with a sample-barcoded 5' primer and a J-beta primer mix that a second PCR of roughly 6 to 11 cycles was run. TCRdb re-called the 5' RACE reads through MiXCR, storing one row per CDR3 protein. The repertoire holds about 1.8 million distinct CDR3 sequences, with 49% as singletons. Sequences were obtained from blood. Receptor source: a woman aged 40 to 50 in good health.

The chain carries TRBV12-3 or TRBV12-4 and TRBJ1-4, with 10 bases matching TRBD1. Trimming took 5 bases from V and 0 from J; bases not matched to a gene: 3. CDR3 length: 16 amino acids. CDR3 loop: CASSPDRGATNEKLFF. CDR3 bases: TGTGCCAGCAGTCCGGACAGGGGGGCAACTAATGAAAAACTGTTTTTT.

The chain joins TRBV27 to TRBJ2-3, with D unresolved. Germline V lookup: CDR1 MNHEY, CDR2 SMNVEV (reference sequence). This CDR3 is built from 14 residues. Trimming removed 3 bases at V and 2 bases at J, with 9 bases between. The DNA of the CDR3 is TGTGCCAGCAGTTTTTGGGGTAACACAGATACGCAGTATTTT. The encoded protein is CASSFWGNTDTQYF.

This clonotype has just a few counts. This rearrangement joins TRBV20-1 to TRBJ2-1; D tentatively reads TRBD1 or TRBD2 (7 bases each). The CDR3 is made up of 17 amino acids. Germline V CDR1 and CDR2: DFQATT, SNEGSKA (reference sequence). Between the trimmed V and J ends, which lost 6 bases and 10 bases, there was a span of 31 bases. In nucleotides, the CDR3 is TGCAGTGCCGGGGGGACAGCCGGGACCGCCTTAGGTCGCGAGCAGTTCTTC. Protein product: CSAGGTAGTALGREQFF.

This CDR3 reads CASSILRTDNEQFF. CDR3 bases: TGTGCCAGCAGTATCCTCCGGACCGACAATGAGCAGTTCTTC. V and J are TRBV7-9 and TRBJ2-1; no clear D. Germline lookup yields CDR1 SEHNR and CDR2 FQNEAQ (reference sequence). The CDR3 runs to 14 residues. With 6 bases removed from V and 5 bases from J, the gap between germline ends came to 14 bases.

The chain links TRBV20-1 to TRBJ2-1; perhaps D is TRBD1 or TRBD2 (5 bases each). Trimming took 0 bases from V and 4 from J, leaving 13 bases between them. From germline, CDR1 is DFQATT and CDR2 SNEGSKA (reference sequence). CDR3 length: 15 amino acids. The CDR3 DNA reads TGCAGTGCTAGAGAGGGAGAGGGGCGTTACAATGAGCAGTTCTTC. Translated, it gives CSAREGEGRYNEQFF.

This clonotype has only a few counts. This rearrangement joins TRBV27 to TRBJ2-5, with D tentatively TRBD1 or TRBD2 (5 bases each). The V gene's germline CDR1 is MNHEY and CDR2 SMNVEV (reference sequence). The CDR3 covers 16 residues. Trimming pared 7 bases from V and 4 bases from J, leaving 22 bases between. The CDR3 sequence is CASTDIKTGTSETQYF. The CDR3 bases are TGTGCCAGCACGGACATCAAAACCGGGACCTCAGAGACCCAGTACTTC.

The gene calls are TRBV28 and TRBJ2-5, with 10 bases fitting TRBD2. Losses at the gene ends were 6 bases for V and 5 bases for J; bases not matched to a gene: 15. The CDR3 has 17 residues. Germline V CDR1 and CDR2: MDHEN, SYDVKM. CDR3 amino acids: CASSLGTSGVKMETQYF. The DNA of the CDR3 is TGTGCCAGCAGCCTAGGTACTAGCGGGGTTAAAATGGAGACCCAGTACTTC.

This clonotype was seen ten or more times. The rearrangement uses TRBV9 and TRBJ2-5; no reliable D call. Per germline, CDR1 SGDLS and CDR2 YYNGEE. CDR3 size: 13 residues. V was shortened by 0 bases and J by 4 bases, with 7 bases between the two germline ends. This CDR3 is CASSVDLGETQYF. In DNA, the CDR3 is TGTGCCAGCAGCGTAGATTTGGGAGAGACCCAGTACTTC.

This chain joins TRBV6-1 and TRBJ2-1, with 9 nucleotides matching TRBD2. V lost 4 bases and J lost 0; bases outside the gene matches: 13. The CDR3 extends over 19 amino acids. CDR1 and CDR2 from the germline V gene are MNHNS and SASEGT. CDR3 sequence (DNA): TGTGCCAGCAGTGGGGGTAGGCTAGCGGGACTTAGCTCCTACAATGAGCAGTTCTTC. It translates to CASSGGRLAGLSSYNEQFF.

This chain connects TRBV4-2 to TRBJ2-2, with D hard to call. V dropped 6 bases and J dropped 2 bases, with 16 bases sitting between them. Germline V CDR1 and CDR2: LGHNA, YNFKEQ. This CDR3 has 16 residues. CDR3 protein: CASSPAAILNTGELFF. DNA for the CDR3: TGTGCCAGCAGTCCGGCGGCCATCCTCAACACCGGGGAGCTGTTTTTT.